This T cell receptor (beta chain) was profiled in a study of human T cells and chemical hapten exposure. Study-wide background: Donors were sensitized with 2% DPC on the upper inner arm. Findings of the study overall: Patch test scores rose with PT1 expanded TCR counts, a positive correlation.

As for time point: pre-sensitization, week 0. Treatment denoted: therapeutic diphenylcyclopropenone sensitization with weekly scalp DPC. In the study's own analysis: Samples ranged from about 23,224 to 690,600 TCRs, with a median of roughly 96,000. TCRdb reanalysed the RACE reads using MiXCR and keeps one entry per CDR3 protein. In this record, the V and J calls reflect TCRdb's handling and not the investigators' own analysis. The sample has 95,000 to 150,000 distinct CDR3 sequences; approximately 13% are singletons. This clonotype was counted at least ten times. The target antigen is unknown. This CDR3 spans 17 amino acids. V gave up 1 base and J gave up 4 bases; unmatched junction bases: 13. Per germline, CDR1 DFQATT and CDR2 SNEGSKA (reference sequence).

The chain joins TRBV20-1 to TRBJ1-5, with 7 nucleotides matching TRBD1. The TCR comes from a woman aged 18 to 35 with alopecia areata. Some clones in this sample may be carry-over from other donors' samples. The sample here was whole blood, taken in connection with sensitization to the hapten diphenylcyclopropenone (DPC). CDR3 amino acids: CSARGRLSRDRNQPQHF. The CDR3 nucleotides read TGCAGTGCTAGAGGTCGACTTAGCCGGGACAGAAATCAGCCCCAGCATTTT.